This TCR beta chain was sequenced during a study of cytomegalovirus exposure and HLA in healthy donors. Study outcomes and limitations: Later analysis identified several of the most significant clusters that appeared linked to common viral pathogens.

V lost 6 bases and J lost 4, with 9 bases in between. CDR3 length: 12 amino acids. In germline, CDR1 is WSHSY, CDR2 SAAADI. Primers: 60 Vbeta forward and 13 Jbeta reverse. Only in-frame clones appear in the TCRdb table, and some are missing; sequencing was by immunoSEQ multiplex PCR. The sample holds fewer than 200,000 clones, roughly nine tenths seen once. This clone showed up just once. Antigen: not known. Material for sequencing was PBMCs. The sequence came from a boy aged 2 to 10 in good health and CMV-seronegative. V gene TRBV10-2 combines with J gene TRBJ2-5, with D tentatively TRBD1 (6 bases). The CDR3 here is CASSQQGETQYF. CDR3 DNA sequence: TGCGCCAGCAGCCAACAGGGAGAGACCCAGTACTTC.